This record looks at one T cell receptor beta chain sequence and its context. The trim removed 3 bases at V and 10 bases at J, leaving 5 bases unmatched. The CDR3 covers 12 residues. CDR1 and CDR2 from the germline V gene are DFQATT and SNEGSKA (reference sequence). As originally analysed: It was from reference gene primer amplification that nucleated cell counts were estimated. Profiled with immunoSEQ multiplex PCR; TCRdb holds only in-frame clones, not every one. The V and J calls and clone size were taken over from that table, and D and trimming were inferred from the DNA. The repertoire holds some 270,000 clones, approximately 86% seen once, with about 8.8% in the top ten. The data were obtained in a study of blood T cell repertoires in COVID-19. Turning to the study itself: COVID-19 samples from acute and convalescent phases originated in the United States, Italy and Spain. PBMCs, B-cell-depleted T cells, or T cells were the source of the cDNA or gDNA that made up the material.

The V gene is TRBV20-1, the J gene TRBJ2-1, with 8 bases that match TRBD1. The origin of this receptor is a man aged 35 to 55 with active or convalescent COVID-19. Sequencing was performed on peripheral blood. The CDR3 nucleotides are TGCAGTGCTAGTGGCAGGGGGCACGAGCAGTTCTTC. It translates to CSASGRGHEQFF.